This note documents a single T cell receptor (beta chain) sequence. This specimen belongs to a study of blood T cell repertoires in COVID-19. Study in general: Samples came from the United States, Italy and Spain, spanning acute and convalescent COVID-19. T cells, B-cell-depleted T cells, or PBMCs provided the cDNA or gDNA that served as material.

In the original analysis: Amplified reference gene primers provided the basis for estimating nucleated cell counts. TCRdb's table, derived via immunoSEQ multiplex PCR, lists solely in-frame clones and lacks some. The DNA was the basis for D and trimming; V, J and clone size are from that table. The table shows roughly 76,000 clones, with around 90% occurring only once. In germline, CDR1 is SGHVS, CDR2 FQNEAQ. The CDR3 length is 16 residues. With 1 base removed from V and 2 bases from J, the gap between germline ends came to 12 bases. The sequencing input was peripheral blood. V and J are TRBV7-8 and TRBJ1-5; the D is unclear. The origin of this receptor is a woman aged 55-75 years with active COVID-19. The CDR3 coding sequence is TGTGCCAGCAGCTTAGACGCCCGGAGGGGCAATCAGCCCCAGCATTTT. Translated: CASSLDARRGNQPQHF. The whole variable domain, remainder taken from reference TRBV7-8 and TRBJ1-5, is GAGVSQSPRYKVAKRGQDVALRCDPISGHVSLFWYQQALGQGPEFLTYFQNEAQLDKSGLPSDRFFAERPEGSVSTLKIQRTQQEDSAVYLCASSLDARRGNQPQHFGDGTRLSIL.